The following is a T cell receptor beta chain sequence with its context. The data are from a study of blood T cell repertoires in COVID-19. Study at large: COVID-19 samples from acute and convalescent phases originated in the United States, Italy and Spain. T cells, B-cell-depleted T cells, or PBMCs supplied cDNA or gDNA.

The V gene lost 4 bases and the J gene lost 2 bases, with 12 bases spanning the gap. Germline V gives CDR1 SGHNT, CDR2 YYREEE (reference sequence). CDR3 length equals 14 residues. Per the study methods: Quantification of nucleated cells was approximated via reference gene primer amplification. Repertoires were generated with immunoSEQ multiplex PCR, while TCRdb's copy carries only in-frame clones and drops some. Clone size and the V and J calls come from that table; the DNA yielded D and trimming. Of over 120,000 clones in the sample, over 75% were seen once. The rearrangement joins TRBV5-4 to TRBJ1-1; weak D call: TRBD1 (6 bases). This receptor was taken from a human donor in a cohort sampled during active COVID-19. Sequenced input: peripheral blood. The CDR3 DNA follows: TGTGCCAGCAGCCATGACAGGACCAACACTGAAGCTTTCTTT. This gives the protein CASSHDRTNTEAFF.